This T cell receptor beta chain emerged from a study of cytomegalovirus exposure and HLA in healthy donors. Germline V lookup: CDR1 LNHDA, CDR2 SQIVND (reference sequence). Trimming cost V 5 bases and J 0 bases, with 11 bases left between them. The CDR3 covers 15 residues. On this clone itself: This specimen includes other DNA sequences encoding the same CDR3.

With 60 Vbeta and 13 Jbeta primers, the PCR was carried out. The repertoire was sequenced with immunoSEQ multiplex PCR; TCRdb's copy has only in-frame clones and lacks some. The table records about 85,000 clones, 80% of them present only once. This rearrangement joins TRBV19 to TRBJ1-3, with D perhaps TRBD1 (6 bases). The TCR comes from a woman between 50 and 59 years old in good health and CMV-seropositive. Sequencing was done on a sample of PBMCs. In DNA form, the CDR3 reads TGTGCCAGTAGTTTCGACAGGTCCTCTGGAAACACCATATATTTT. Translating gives CASSFDRSSGNTIYF. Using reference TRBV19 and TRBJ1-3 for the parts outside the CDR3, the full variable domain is DGGITQSPKYLFRKEGQNVTLSCEQNLNHDAMYWYRQDPGQGLRLIYYSQIVNDFQKGDIAEGYSVSREKKESFPLTVTSAQKNPTAFYLCASSFDRSSGNTIYFGEGSWLTVV.